Listed below are T cell receptor beta chains from one sample, sequenced in a study of cytomegalovirus exposure and HLA in healthy donors. Measured with immunoSEQ multiplex PCR; TCRdb has only the in-frame clones, and not every one. The table shows around 140,000 clones, with roughly 9.7% occurring only once. What was sequenced was PBMCs. The receptors shown here come from a man aged 45 to 65 in good health and CMV-seronegative. Each CDR3 is given with its conserved first and last residue. Each record gives: J gene, clone size, V gene, D gene, CDR3 protein, CDR3 DNA. The D gene is left open where the match is weak. Where a row states a size, it is once, few, many or the class of an expanded clone; other rows omit it.

J gene: TRBJ1-6
clone size: -
V gene: TRBV10-1
D gene: TRBD1
CDR3 protein: CASSLVPGQDSAPLSPLHF
CDR3 DNA: TGCGCCAGCAGCCTCGTCCCGGGACAGGATTCTGCCCCTCTGTCACCCCTCCACTTT

J gene: TRBJ2-3
clone size: few
V gene: TRBV30
D gene: TRBD2
CDR3 protein: CAWSARRGSTDTQYF
CDR3 DNA: TGTGCCTGGAGTGCGCGGCGGGGGAGTACAGATACGCAGTATTTT

J gene: TRBJ2-2
clone size: -
V gene: TRBV6-4
D gene: TRBD2
CDR3 protein: CASSRTSGGLNTGELFF
CDR3 DNA: TGTGCCAGCAGTAGGACTAGCGGGGGTTTAAACACCGGGGAGCTGTTTTTT

J gene: TRBJ1-2
clone size: few
V gene: TRBV7-2
D gene: -
CDR3 protein: CASSWGGGSPNYGYTF
CDR3 DNA: TGTGCCAGCAGCTGGGGCGGGGGCAGCCCTAACTATGGCTACACCTTC

J gene: TRBJ2-5
clone size: -
V gene: TRBV7-6
D gene: -
CDR3 protein: CASSPSGNQETQYF
CDR3 DNA: TGTGCCAGCAGCCCCAGCGGTAATCAAGAGACCCAGTACTTC

J gene: TRBJ2-7
clone size: few
V gene: TRBV2
D gene: -
CDR3 protein: CASINYEQYF
CDR3 DNA: TGTGCCAGCATCAACTACGAGCAGTACTTC

J gene: TRBJ1-1
clone size: few
V gene: TRBV6-5
D gene: -
CDR3 protein: CASSYRGREAFF
CDR3 DNA: TGTGCCAGCAGTTACCGGGGGAGGGAAGCTTTCTTT

J gene: TRBJ2-5
clone size: -
V gene: TRBV4-1
D gene: TRBD2
CDR3 protein: CASSPNSGGRETQYF
CDR3 DNA: TGCGCCAGCAGCCCTAATAGCGGGGGGCGCGAGACCCAGTACTTC

J gene: TRBJ2-5
clone size: -
V gene: TRBV5-1
D gene: -
CDR3 protein: CASSGTGFFQETQYF
CDR3 DNA: TGCGCCAGCAGCGGAACAGGGTTTTTTCAAGAGACCCAGTACTTC

J gene: TRBJ1-1
clone size: -
V gene: TRBV15
D gene: -
CDR3 protein: CATSREQSNTEAFF
CDR3 DNA: TGTGCCACCAGCAGAGAACAGAGTAACACTGAAGCTTTCTTT

J gene: TRBJ1-4
clone size: few
V gene: TRBV6-1
D gene: -
CDR3 protein: CASREKGLGGRNEKLFF
CDR3 DNA: TGTGCCAGCAGAGAAAAGGGATTAGGGGGTCGTAATGAAAAACTGTTTTTT

J gene: TRBJ2-5
clone size: -
V gene: TRBV29-1
D gene: TRBD2
CDR3 protein: CSPTSGRLKTQYF
CDR3 DNA: TGCAGCCCCACTAGCGGAAGGCTGAAGACCCAGTACTTC

J gene: TRBJ1-2
clone size: -
V gene: TRBV6-5
D gene: -
CDR3 protein: CASREGSYGYTF
CDR3 DNA: TGTGCCAGCAGGGAGGGCTCTTATGGCTACACCTTC

J gene: TRBJ2-5
clone size: few
V gene: TRBV19
D gene: TRBD2
CDR3 protein: CASSLGGAQETQYF
CDR3 DNA: TGTGCCAGTAGCCTCGGGGGGGCGCAAGAGACCCAGTACTTC

J gene: TRBJ2-1
clone size: -
V gene: TRBV4-1
D gene: -
CDR3 protein: CASSQPPTAITYNEQFF
CDR3 DNA: TGCGCCAGCAGCCAACCCCCGACAGCGATCACCTACAATGAGCAGTTCTTC

J gene: TRBJ1-5
clone size: few
V gene: TRBV6-5
D gene: -
CDR3 protein: CASSYSLGADQPQHF
CDR3 DNA: TGTGCCAGCAGTTACTCTTTGGGGGCGGATCAGCCCCAGCATTTT

J gene: TRBJ2-3
clone size: -
V gene: TRBV4-2
D gene: TRBD2
CDR3 protein: CASSPLGGEADTQYF
CDR3 DNA: TGTGCCAGCAGTCCCTTGGGGGGGGAAGCAGATACGCAGTATTTT

J gene: TRBJ1-2
clone size: -
V gene: TRBV5-5
D gene: TRBD1
CDR3 protein: CASRRTGENYGYTF
CDR3 DNA: TGTGCCAGCAGGCGGACAGGAGAAAACTATGGCTACACCTTC

J gene: TRBJ1-2
clone size: -
V gene: TRBV9
D gene: -
CDR3 protein: CASRGAGYGYTF
CDR3 DNA: TGTGCCAGCCGGGGGGCGGGATATGGCTACACCTTC

J gene: TRBJ1-3
clone size: few
V gene: TRBV6-5
D gene: TRBD1
CDR3 protein: CASSRDRGYTIYF
CDR3 DNA: TGTGCCAGCAGCCGCGACAGGGGTTACACCATATATTTT

J gene: TRBJ2-2
clone size: few
V gene: TRBV9
D gene: TRBD2
CDR3 protein: CASSVGEGNTGELFF
CDR3 DNA: TGTGCCAGCAGCGTAGGGGAGGGAAACACCGGGGAGCTGTTTTTT

J gene: TRBJ1-1
clone size: few
V gene: TRBV6-5
D gene: -
CDR3 protein: CASSYSIDGLSEAFF
CDR3 DNA: TGTGCCAGCAGTTACTCGATAGACGGACTTTCCGAAGCTTTCTTT

J gene: TRBJ1-5
clone size: -
V gene: TRBV30
D gene: -
CDR3 protein: CAWSGQNNQPQHF
CDR3 DNA: TGTGCCTGGAGTGGACAAAACAATCAGCCCCAGCATTTT

J gene: TRBJ1-1
clone size: few
V gene: TRBV7-8
D gene: -
CDR3 protein: CASSTYAEAFF
CDR3 DNA: TGTGCCAGCAGCACCTACGCTGAAGCTTTCTTT

J gene: TRBJ2-4
clone size: -
V gene: TRBV4-2
D gene: TRBD2
CDR3 protein: CASSQEAGVAKNIQYF
CDR3 DNA: TGTGCCAGCAGCCAAGAAGCGGGGGTAGCCAAAAACATTCAGTACTTC

J gene: TRBJ2-5
clone size: few
V gene: TRBV18
D gene: -
CDR3 protein: CASSPPNQGGRETQYF
CDR3 DNA: TGTGCCAGCTCACCACCGAACCAGGGAGGAAGAGAGACCCAGTACTTC

J gene: TRBJ2-7
clone size: -
V gene: TRBV15
D gene: -
CDR3 protein: CATSRDRGYEQYF
CDR3 DNA: TGTGCCACCAGCAGAGATCGGGGGTACGAGCAGTACTTC